This TCR beta chain was obtained from a study of T cells in localized non-small cell lung cancer. This CDR3 comprises 13 residues. V gave up 0 bases and J gave up 2 bases, with 5 bases separating them. Per germline, CDR1 GTSNPN and CDR2 SVGIG (reference sequence). Assay used: immunoSEQ multiplex PCR; TCRdb lists only in-frame clones, some missing. The sample has about 40,000 clones, 65% to 90% seen once. The sample in question was peripheral blood mononuclear cells, obtained before any cancer treatment. This TCR was recovered from a male donor aged 60 or older with stage II lung adenocarcinoma. This chain links TRBV30 with TRBJ1-5; D gene ambiguous. DNA for the CDR3: TGTGCCTGGAGTGTACAAGGCAATCAGCCCCAGCATTTT. Protein product: CAWSVQGNQPQHF.